This TCR beta chain was identified in a study of T cells in women clearing cervical HPV infection. Study overall: Controls' single incident HPV16 infection cleared within 12 months without precancer. Controls gave blood once infection was undetectable; cases at lesion identification. Study findings and constraints: CIN3+ cases had significantly higher TCR repertoire richness than controls, but evenness did not differ. Combining TCR richness with V gene abundances gave roughly 0.84 AUC.

Clones were read by immunoSEQ multiplex PCR, and TCRdb kept only the in-frame ones, dropping some. This sample's clone table lists about 33,000 clones. CDR1 and CDR2 (germline): SEHNR, FQNEAQ (reference sequence). The CDR3 runs to 13 residues. About this clone itself: Its antigen is unknown. Coverage ceases 3 residues before the CDR3 finishes, and the germline J gene fills in the end.

The chain is built from TRBV7-9 and TRBJ2-4; 7 positions agree with TRBD1. Sequencing was performed on blood buffy coat. The TCR originated in a woman between 18 and 70 years old with a cervical HPV16 infection that either progressed to CIN3+ or cleared (not recorded which). The CDR3 bases that were read are TGTGCCAGCAGCGCCAAGACAGGGTTGGGT. This encodes CASSAKTGLG. From start to end, the CDR3 is CASSAKTGLGQYF.